The clone carrying this TCR beta chain was recorded once. The source of the sample is a study of blood T cell repertoires in COVID-19. Overall study: Material from acute and convalescent COVID-19 was sourced from the United States, Italy and Spain.

Original data processing: Reference gene primer amplification yielded estimated nucleated cell counts. Sequencing used immunoSEQ multiplex PCR; TCRdb keeps in-frame clones, though not all of them. For V, J and clone size, that table is used; D and trimming come from the DNA. Here the sample spans about 240,000 clones, approximately 86% being singletons. Trimming removed 5 bases from V and 4 bases from J, with 15 bases in between. CDR1 and CDR2 (germline): SGHNT, YENEEA. This CDR3 is 14 amino acids long. The rearrangement uses TRBV11-3 and TRBJ2-7; no firm D call. Sequencing was carried out using PBMCs or T cells enriched from blood (not recorded which). The receptor comes from a woman in her 40s with acute COVID-19. CDR3 DNA sequence: TGTGCCAGCAGCCAAGAGAGTTTTTATTACGAGCAGTACTTC. Protein product: CASSQESFYYEQYF.